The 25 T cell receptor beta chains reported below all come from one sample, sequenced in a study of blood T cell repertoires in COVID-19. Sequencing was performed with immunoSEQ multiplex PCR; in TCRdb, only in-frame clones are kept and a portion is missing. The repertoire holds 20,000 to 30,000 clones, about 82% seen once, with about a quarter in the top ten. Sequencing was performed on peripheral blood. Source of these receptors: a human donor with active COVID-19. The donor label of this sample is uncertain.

The CDR3 reads CSGGLHTGELFF. DNA of the CDR3: TGCAGCGGAGGACTGCACACCGGGGAGCTGTTTTTT. The chain recombines TRBV29-1 with TRBJ2-2, with a weak D call TRBD2 (5 bases). CDR1 SQVTM and CDR2 ANQGSEA come from the germline V gene. V was pared by 7 bases and J by 3 bases, with 9 bases between. The CDR3 has 12 residues.

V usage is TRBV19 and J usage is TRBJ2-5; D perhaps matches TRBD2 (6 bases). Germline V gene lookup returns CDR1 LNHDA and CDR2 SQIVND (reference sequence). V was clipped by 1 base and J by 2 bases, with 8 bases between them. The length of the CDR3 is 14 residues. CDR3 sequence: CASSIVGLQETQYF. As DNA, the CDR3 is TGTGCCAGTAGTATAGTGGGACTGCAAGAGACCCAGTACTTC.

The CDR3 coding sequence is TGTGCCAGCAGCTCCCCGACAGGGGACGGGGAGCTGTTTTTT. Translating gives CASSSPTGDGELFF. This chain joins TRBV5-4 and TRBJ2-2, with 8 nucleotides matching TRBD1. Germline V lookup: CDR1 SGHNT, CDR2 YYREEE (reference sequence). Trimming took 3 bases from V and 7 from J; bases not matched to a gene: 5. The length of the CDR3 is 14 residues.

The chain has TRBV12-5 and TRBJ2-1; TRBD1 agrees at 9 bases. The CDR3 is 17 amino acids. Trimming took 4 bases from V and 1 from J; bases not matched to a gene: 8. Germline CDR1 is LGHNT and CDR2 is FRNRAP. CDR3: CASGSETGGASYNEQFF. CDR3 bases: TGTGCTAGTGGTTCGGAAACAGGGGGCGCTTCCTACAATGAGCAGTTCTTC.

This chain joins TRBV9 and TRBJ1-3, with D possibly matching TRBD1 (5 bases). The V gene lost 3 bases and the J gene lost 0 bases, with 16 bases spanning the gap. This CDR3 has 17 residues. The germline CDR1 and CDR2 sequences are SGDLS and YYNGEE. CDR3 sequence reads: CASSGLAGRNSGNTIYF. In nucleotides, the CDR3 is TGTGCCAGCAGCGGGCTCGCGGGACGGAACTCTGGAAACACCATATATTTT.

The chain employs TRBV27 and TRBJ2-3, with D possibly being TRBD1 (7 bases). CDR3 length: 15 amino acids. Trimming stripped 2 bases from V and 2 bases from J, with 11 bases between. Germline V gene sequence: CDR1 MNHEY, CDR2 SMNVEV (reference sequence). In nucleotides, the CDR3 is TGTGCCAGCAGTTTAGGCGGGACAGCCACAGATACGCAGTATTTT. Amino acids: CASSLGGTATDTQYF.

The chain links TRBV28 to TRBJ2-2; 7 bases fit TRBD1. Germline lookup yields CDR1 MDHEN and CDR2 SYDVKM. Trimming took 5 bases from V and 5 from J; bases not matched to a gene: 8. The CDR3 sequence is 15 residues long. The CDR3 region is CASSQPTGQTGELFF. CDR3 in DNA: TGTGCCAGCAGTCAACCGACAGGGCAAACCGGGGAGCTGTTTTTT.

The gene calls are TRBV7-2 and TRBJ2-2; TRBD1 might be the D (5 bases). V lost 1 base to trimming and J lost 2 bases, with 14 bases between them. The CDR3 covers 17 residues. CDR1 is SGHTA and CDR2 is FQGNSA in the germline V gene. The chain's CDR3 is CASSLVVGHFNTGELFF. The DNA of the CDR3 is TGTGCCAGCAGCTTAGTCGTGGGGCACTTCAACACCGGGGAGCTGTTTTTT.

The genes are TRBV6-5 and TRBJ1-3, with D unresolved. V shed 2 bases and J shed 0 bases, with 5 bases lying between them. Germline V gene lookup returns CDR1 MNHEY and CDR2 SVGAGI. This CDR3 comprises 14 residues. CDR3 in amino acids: CASSYLPSGNTIYF. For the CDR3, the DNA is TGTGCCAGCAGTTACCTACCCTCTGGAAACACCATATATTTT.

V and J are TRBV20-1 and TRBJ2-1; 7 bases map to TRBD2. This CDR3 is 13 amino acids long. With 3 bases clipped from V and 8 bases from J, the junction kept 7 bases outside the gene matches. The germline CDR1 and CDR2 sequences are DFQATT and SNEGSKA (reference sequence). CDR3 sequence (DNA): TGCAGTGCTAGTCCTACTAGCGCATATGAGCAGTTCTTC. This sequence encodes CSASPTSAYEQFF.

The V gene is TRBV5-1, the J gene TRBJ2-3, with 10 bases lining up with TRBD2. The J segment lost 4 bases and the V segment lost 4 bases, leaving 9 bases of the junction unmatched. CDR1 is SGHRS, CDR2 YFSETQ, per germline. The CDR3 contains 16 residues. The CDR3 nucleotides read TGCGCCAGCAGCGAGGGGACTAGCGCGACAGCAGATACGCAGTATTTT. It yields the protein CASSEGTSATADTQYF.

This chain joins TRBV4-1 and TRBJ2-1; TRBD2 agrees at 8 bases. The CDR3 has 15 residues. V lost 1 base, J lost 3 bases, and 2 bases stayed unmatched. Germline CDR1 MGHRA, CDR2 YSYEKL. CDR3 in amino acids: CASSQAGGGYNEQFF. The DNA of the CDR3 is TGCGCCAGCAGCCAAGCGGGGGGGGGCTACAATGAGCAGTTCTTC.

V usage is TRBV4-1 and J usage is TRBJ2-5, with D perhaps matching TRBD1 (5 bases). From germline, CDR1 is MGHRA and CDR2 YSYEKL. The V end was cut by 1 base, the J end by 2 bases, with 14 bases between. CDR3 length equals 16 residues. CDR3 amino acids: CASSQGAARTQETQYF. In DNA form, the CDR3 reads TGCGCCAGCAGCCAAGGGGCTGCGCGGACACAAGAGACCCAGTACTTC.

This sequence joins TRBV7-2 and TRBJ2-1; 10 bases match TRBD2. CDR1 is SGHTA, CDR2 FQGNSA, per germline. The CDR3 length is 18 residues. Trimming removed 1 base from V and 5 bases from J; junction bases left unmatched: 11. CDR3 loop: CASSLGPLQAGGNNEQFF. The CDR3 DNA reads TGTGCCAGCAGCTTAGGACCTCTCCAAGCGGGAGGGAACAATGAGCAGTTCTTC.

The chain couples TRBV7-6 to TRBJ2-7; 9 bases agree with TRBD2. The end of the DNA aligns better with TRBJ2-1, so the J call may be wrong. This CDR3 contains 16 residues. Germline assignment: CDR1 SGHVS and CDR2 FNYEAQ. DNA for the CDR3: TGTGCCAGCAGCAAAGAAGCGGGGGGCCTTTACAATGAGCAGTTCTTC. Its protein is CASSKEAGGLYNEQFF.

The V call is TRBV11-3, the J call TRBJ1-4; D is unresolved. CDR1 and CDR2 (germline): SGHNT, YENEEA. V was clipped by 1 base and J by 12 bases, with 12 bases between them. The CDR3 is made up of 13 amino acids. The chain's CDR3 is CASSLGVGAELFF. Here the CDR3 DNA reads TGTGCCAGCAGCTTAGGAGTGGGCGCAGAACTGTTTTTT.

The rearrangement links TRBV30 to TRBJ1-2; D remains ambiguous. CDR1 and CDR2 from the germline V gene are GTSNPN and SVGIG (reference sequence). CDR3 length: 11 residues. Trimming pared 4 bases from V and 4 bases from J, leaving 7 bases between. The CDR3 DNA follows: TGTGCCTGGACGGAGGGCTATGGCTACACCTTC. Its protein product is CAWTEGYGYTF. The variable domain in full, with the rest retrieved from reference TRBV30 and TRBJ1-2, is SQTIHQWPATLVQPVGSPLSLECTVEGTSNPNLYWYRQAAGRGLQLLFYSVGIGQISSEVPQNLSASRPQDRQFILSSKKLLLSDSGFYLCAWTEGYGYTFGSGTRLTVV.

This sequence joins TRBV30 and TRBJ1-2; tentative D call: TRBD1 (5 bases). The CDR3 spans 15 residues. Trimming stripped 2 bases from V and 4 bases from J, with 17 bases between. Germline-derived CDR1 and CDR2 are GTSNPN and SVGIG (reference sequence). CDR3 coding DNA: TGTGCCTGGAGTCGCCGGGACTGGGAGGGCTATGGCTACACCTTC. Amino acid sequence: CAWSRRDWEGYGYTF.

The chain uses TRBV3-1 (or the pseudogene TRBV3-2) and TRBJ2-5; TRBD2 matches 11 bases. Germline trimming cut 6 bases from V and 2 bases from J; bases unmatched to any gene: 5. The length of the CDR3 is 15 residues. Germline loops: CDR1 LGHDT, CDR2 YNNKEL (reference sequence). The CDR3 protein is CASRAGTSGQETQYF. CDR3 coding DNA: TGTGCCAGCAGAGCCGGGACTAGCGGTCAAGAGACCCAGTACTTC.

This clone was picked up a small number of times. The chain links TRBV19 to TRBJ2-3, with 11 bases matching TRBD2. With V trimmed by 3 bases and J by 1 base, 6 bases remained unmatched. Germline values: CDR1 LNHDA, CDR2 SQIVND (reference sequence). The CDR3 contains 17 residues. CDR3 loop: CASSIGLAGGGTDTQYF. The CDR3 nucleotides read TGTGCCAGTAGTATCGGTCTAGCGGGAGGAGGCACAGATACGCAGTATTTT.

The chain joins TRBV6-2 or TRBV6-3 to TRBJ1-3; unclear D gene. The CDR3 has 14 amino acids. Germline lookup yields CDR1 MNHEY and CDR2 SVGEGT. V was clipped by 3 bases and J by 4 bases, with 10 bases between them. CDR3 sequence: CASSYSRAGNTIYF. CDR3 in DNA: TGTGCCAGCAGTTATAGTCGAGCGGGAAACACCATATATTTT.

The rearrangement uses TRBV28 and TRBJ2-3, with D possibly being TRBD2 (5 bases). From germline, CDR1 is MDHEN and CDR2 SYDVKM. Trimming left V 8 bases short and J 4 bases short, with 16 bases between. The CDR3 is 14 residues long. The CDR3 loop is CASRGLGVSDTQYF. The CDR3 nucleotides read TGTGCCAGCCGCGGGCTGGGCGTATCAGATACGCAGTATTTT.

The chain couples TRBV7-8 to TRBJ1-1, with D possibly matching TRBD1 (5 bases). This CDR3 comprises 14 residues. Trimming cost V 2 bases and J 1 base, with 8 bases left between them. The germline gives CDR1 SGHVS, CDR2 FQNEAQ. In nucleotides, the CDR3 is TGTGCCAGCAGCTTATTTCAGGGGAACACTGAAGCTTTCTTT. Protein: CASSLFQGNTEAFF.

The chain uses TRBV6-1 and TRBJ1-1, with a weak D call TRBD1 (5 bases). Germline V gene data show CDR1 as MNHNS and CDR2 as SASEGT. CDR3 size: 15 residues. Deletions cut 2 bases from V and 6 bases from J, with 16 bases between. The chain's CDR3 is CASSERARVGAEAFF. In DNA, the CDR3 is TGTGCCAGCAGTGAACGGGCCAGGGTAGGGGCTGAAGCTTTCTTT.

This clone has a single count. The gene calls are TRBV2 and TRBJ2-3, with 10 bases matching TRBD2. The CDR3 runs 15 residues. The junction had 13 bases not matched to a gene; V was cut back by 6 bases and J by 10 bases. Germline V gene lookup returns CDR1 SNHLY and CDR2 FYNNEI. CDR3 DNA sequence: TGTGCCAGCAGCATGTCTAGCGGGGGTCTGGGTGCGCAGTATTTT. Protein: CASSMSSGGLGAQYF.